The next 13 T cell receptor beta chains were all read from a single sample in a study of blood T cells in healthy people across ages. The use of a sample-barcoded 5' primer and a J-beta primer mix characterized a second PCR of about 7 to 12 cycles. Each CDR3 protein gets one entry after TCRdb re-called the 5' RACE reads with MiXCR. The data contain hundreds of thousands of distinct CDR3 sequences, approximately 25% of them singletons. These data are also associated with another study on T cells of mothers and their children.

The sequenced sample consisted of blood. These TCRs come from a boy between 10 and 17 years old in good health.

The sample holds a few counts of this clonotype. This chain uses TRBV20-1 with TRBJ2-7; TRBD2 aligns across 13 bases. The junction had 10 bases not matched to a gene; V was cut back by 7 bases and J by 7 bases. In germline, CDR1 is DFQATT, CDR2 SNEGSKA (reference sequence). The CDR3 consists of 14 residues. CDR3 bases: TGCAGTGTCGAGAAGGGACTAGCGGGAATGGAGCAGTACTTC. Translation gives CSVEKGLAGMEQYF.

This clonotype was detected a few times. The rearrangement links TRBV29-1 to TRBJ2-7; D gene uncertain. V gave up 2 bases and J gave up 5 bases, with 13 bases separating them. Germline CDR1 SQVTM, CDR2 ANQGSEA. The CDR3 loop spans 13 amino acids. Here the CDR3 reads CSVEWPGPHEQYF. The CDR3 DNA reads TGCAGCGTTGAATGGCCGGGCCCCCACGAGCAGTACTTC.

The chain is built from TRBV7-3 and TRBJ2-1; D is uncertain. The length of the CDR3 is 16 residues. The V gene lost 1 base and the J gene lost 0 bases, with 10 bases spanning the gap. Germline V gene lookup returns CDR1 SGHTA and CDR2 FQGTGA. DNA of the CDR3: TGTGCCAGCAGCTTAAATGGAGAATCCTCCTACAATGAGCAGTTCTTC. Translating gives CASSLNGESSYNEQFF.

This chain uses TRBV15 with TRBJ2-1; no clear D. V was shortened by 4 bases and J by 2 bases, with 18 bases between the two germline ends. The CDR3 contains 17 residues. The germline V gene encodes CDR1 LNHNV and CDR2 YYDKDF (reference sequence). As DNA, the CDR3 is TGTGCCACCAGCATCTCACTCAACCAAGGAGCCTACAATGAGCAGTTCTTC. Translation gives CATSISLNQGAYNEQFF.

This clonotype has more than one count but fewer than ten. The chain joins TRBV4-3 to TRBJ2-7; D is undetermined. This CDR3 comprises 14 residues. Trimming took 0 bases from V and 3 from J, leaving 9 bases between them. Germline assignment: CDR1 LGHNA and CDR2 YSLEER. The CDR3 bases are TGCGCCAGCAGCCAAGATGAGTGGGTCTACGAGCAGTACTTC. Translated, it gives CASSQDEWVYEQYF.

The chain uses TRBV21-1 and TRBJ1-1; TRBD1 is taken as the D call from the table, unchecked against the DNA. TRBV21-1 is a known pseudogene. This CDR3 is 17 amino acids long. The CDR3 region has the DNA TGTGCCAGCAGCAAAATTACCGGGACAGGTATGAACACTGAAGCTTTCTTT. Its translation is CASSKITGTGMNTEAFF.

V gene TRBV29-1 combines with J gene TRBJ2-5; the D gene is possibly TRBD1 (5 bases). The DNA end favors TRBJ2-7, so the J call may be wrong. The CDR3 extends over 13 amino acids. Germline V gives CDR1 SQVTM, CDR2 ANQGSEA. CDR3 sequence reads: CSVVSDNSYEQYF. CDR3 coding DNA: TGCAGCGTTGTCTCGGACAACTCCTACGAGCAGTACTTC.

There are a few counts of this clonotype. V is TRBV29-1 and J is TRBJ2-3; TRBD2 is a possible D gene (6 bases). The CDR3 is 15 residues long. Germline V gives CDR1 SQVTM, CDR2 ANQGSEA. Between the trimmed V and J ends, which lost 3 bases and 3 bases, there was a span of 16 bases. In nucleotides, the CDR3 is TGCAGCGTTGAGCTGGGACTGGGGAAAACAGATACGCAGTATTTT. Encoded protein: CSVELGLGKTDTQYF.

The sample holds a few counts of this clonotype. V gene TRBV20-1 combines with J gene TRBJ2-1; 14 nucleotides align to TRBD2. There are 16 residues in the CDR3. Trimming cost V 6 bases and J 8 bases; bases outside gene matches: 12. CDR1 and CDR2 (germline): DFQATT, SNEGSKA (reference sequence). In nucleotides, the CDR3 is TGCAGTGCCCCTTCGACTAGCGGGAGGGCTTTCGATGAGCAGTTCTTC. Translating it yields CSAPSTSGRAFDEQFF.

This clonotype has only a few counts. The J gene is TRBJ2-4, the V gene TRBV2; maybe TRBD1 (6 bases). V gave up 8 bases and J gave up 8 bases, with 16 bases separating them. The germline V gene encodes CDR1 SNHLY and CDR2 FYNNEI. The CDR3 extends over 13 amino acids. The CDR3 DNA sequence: TGTGCCAGCCGGGACACAGGGTCGGACATTCAGTACTTC. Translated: CASRDTGSDIQYF.

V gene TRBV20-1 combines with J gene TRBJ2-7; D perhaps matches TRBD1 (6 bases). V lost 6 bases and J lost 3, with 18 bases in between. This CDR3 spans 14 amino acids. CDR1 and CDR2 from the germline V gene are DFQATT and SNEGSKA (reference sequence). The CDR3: CSAGTRDNYYEQYF. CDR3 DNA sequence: TGCAGTGCCGGAACCCGGGACAATTACTACGAGCAGTACTTC.

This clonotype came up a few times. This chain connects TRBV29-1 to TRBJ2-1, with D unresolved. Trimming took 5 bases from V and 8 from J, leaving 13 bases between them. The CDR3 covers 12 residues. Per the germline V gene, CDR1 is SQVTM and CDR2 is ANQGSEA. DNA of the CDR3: TGCAGCGTTAACCTAATTGGAGATGAGCAGTTCTTC. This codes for CSVNLIGDEQFF.

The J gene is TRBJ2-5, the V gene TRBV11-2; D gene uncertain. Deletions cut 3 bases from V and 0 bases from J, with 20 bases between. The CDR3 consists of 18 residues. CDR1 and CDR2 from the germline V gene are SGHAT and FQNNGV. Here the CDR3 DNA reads TGTGCCAGCAGCTTTCCTGGATCGCTACAACGCCACCAAGAGACCCAGTACTTC. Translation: CASSFPGSLQRHQETQYF.